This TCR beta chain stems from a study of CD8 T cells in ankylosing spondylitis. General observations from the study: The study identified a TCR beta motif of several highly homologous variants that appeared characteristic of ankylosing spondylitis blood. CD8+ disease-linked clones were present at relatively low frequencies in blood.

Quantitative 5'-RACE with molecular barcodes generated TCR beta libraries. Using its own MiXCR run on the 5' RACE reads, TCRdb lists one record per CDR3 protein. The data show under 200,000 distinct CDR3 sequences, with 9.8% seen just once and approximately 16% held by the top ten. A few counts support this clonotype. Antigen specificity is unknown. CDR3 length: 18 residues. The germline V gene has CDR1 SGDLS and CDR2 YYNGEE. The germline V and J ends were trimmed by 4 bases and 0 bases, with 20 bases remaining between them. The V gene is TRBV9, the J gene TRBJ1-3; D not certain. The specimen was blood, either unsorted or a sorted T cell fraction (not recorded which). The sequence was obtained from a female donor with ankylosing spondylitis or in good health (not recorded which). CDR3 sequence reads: CASSRRGGLPVSGNTIYF. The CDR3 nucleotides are TGTGCCAGCAGCAGACGGGGAGGTCTCCCAGTCTCTGGAAACACCATATATTTT.